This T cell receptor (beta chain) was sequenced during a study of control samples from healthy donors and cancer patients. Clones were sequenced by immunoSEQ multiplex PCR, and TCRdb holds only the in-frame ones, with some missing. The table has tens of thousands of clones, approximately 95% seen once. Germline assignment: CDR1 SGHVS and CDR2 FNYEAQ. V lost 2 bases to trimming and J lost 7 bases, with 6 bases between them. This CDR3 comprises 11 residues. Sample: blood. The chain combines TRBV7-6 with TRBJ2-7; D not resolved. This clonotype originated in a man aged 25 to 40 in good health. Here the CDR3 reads CASSLKGEQYF. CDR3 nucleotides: TGTGCCAGCAGCTTAAAGGGAGAGCAGTACTTC.